This T cell receptor (beta chain) was identified in a study of blood T cell repertoires in COVID-19. For the study at large: Both acute and convalescent COVID-19 samples were obtained from the United States, Italy and Spain. T cells, B-cell-depleted T cells, or PBMCs supplied cDNA or gDNA.

In the study's own analysis: For nucleated cells, counts were estimated from reference gene primer amplification. The protocol was immunoSEQ multiplex PCR, while the TCRdb copy is restricted to in-frame clones and leaves out a portion. V and J calls and clone size are given by that table; D and trimming were obtained from the DNA. Of 100,000 to 150,000 clones in the sample, roughly 90% are singletons; the top ten hold about 2%. Trimming took off 5 bases at V and 5 bases at J, with 11 bases between the two ends. CDR1 is SGHRS and CDR2 is YFSETQ in the germline V gene. This CDR3 is 12 amino acids long.

The rearrangement links TRBV5-1 to TRBJ2-7; TRBD2 might be the D (6 bases). The specimen was peripheral blood. The sequence derives from a man aged 65 to 85 with active COVID-19. CDR3: CASREGQHEQYF. The CDR3 nucleotides are TGCGCCAGCAGGGAGGGGCAGCACGAGCAGTACTTC.